Sequencing of this T cell receptor (beta chain) was carried out in a study of T-cell reconstitution after alpha-beta-depleted transplantation in children. V was trimmed by 3 bases and J by 2 bases, leaving 13 bases between them. This CDR3 comprises 15 residues. CDR1 is SQVTM and CDR2 is ANQGSEA in the germline V gene. Construction of the TCRbeta library involved unique molecular identifiers. MiXCR was run by TCRdb on the PCR reads, yielding one entry per CDR3 protein. Of 500,000 or so distinct CDR3 sequences in the sample, 30% to 35% were seen once. This receptor was obtained from a human donor who donated a stem cell graft to a child with aplastic anemia. The V gene is TRBV29-1, the J gene TRBJ2-2; perhaps TRBD2 as D (6 bases). This specimen consisted of PBMCs from the stem cell graft donor, obtained from the stem cell graft. The DNA for the CDR3 is TGCAGCGTTGACACGGAGGGGATTAACACCGGGGAGCTGTTTTTT. Translating it yields CSVDTEGINTGELFF.